The sequence of this T cell receptor beta chain was determined in a study of cytomegalovirus exposure and HLA in healthy donors listed by TCRdb under 2017. A note on the overall study: An earlier analysis of approximately 640 of the donors reported 250 to 300 Gb of sequence data and more than 90 million unique TCR beta sequences from roughly 200 million T cells. All discovery cohort repertoires had been generated on a single sequencing platform. Alongside the repertoire data, information on donor age, sex, ethnicity and CMV serostatus was compiled. Of the roughly 390 genotyped donors, approximately 81% were placed in the genetic ancestry cluster associated with self-reported Caucasian donors. An earlier analysis of approximately 500 of the donors applied high-throughput TCR beta sequencing to assess whether each TCR beta V gene segment acted as functional or pseudogenic. The study used immunosequencing to profile the T cell repertoires of approximately 640 subjects and linked those repertoires to cytomegalovirus serostatus. Both class I and class II loci were covered by HLA typing, at four-digit resolution. Typing coverage differed by locus: A, B, C, DRB1 and DQB1 were typed in roughly 620-640 donors, DQA1 in 522, DPA1 in around 610, and DPB1 in just under 490. To predict cytomegalovirus infection status, the study combined high-throughput TCR immunosequencing, statistical association of individual TCRs with disease status, and machine learning. Rather than using new phenotypic data, the later analysis identified candidate immune exposures from TCR beta sequences and from how often those sequences occurred across donors. Genome-wide SNP genotypes for about 65% of the 666 donors were used in a later genetic analysis, which treated that subset as a discovery cohort. Because of strong linkage in the cohort, five DR-DQ haplotypes were treated as single units for association and clustering. About 320 gigabases of sequencing data and 78 million or so unique TCR sequences were included in an early release covering roughly 600 HLA-typed donors. Among roughly 400 genotyped donors of the cohort, an average of approximately 240,000 unique TCR beta nucleotide sequences were sequenced per donor, roughly 18% of them non-productive. A later analysis re-analyzed previously published TCR beta repertoires from 600 to 850 donors and added high-resolution HLA genotyping to study TCR occurrence patterns. The study aimed to test whether signatures of past pathogen exposure could be identified by cataloging public T cell receptors. Besides the first cohort of more than 650 subjects, a separate validation cohort made up of around 120 different subjects was used. Broader findings and caveats from the paper: Seventeen rarely observed V segments, including chromosome 9 orphons, were excluded from the earlier analysis of just under 600 of the donors because counts were too low. Specific HLA alleles were associated with 15,000 to 20,000 TCR beta sequences at a false discovery rate of 0.05 in a later analysis. While some public TCRs were present in many individuals, most TCR sequences turned up only very rarely across donors. A cluster of highly shared sequence variants was judged likely to be a technical artifact of the sequencing pipeline. According to a later analysis, TCR association rates differed among HLA loci, with DRB1 alleles showing the most associated TCRs and HLA-C alleles showing the fewest. A further reported finding was that TCR beta sequences accurately predicted the HLA-A and HLA-B alleles for most subjects in the first cohort. When HLA alleles, especially DR and DQ, strongly co-occurred, attributing TCR associations to individual alleles was difficult. In a later analysis, HLA-associated TCR beta chains were found to be more clonally expanded and to have lower generation probabilities than equally common non-associated chains. Because the 87-base-pair reads could not distinguish some IMGT-functional V segments, including TRBV6-2 and TRBV6-3, those segments were excluded. Because HLA typing was unavailable for some donors at each locus, only the typed subset was used in association tests. According to a later genetic analysis, donors in an Asian-associated ancestry cluster had fewer N-insertions in productive TCRs than the approximately 650-donor mean. A total of 164 TCR beta chains were listed by the study as associated with cytomegalovirus. According to a later analysis, parvovirus B19, influenza, CMV and Epstein-Barr virus appeared linked to several top co-occurrence clusters. An earlier analysis of several hundred of the donors showed that most TCR beta V segments appeared in productive rearrangements either about 90% or about 30% of the time, which broadly matched IMGT annotations. Linkage disequilibrium might explain the correlated functional status among segregating V segments, but an unknown experimental factor could not be excluded. A few of the identified cytomegalovirus-associated TCR beta chains were confirmed in vitro to be specific for cytomegalovirus antigens. According to a later analysis, most CMV-associated TCR beta chains appeared to be HLA-restricted, and the HLA associations seemed to be driven largely by CMV exposure. Roughly uniform sequencing depth across donors was assumed in presence/absence analyses, although this assumption may not hold. A later genetic analysis associated a missense DCLRE1C variant with V-gene and J-gene trimming of TCR beta chains, and an independent cohort replicated the association. The classifier was reported to diagnose cytomegalovirus status with high specificity and sensitivity in both the original cohort and the validation cohort. For the cohort, immune exposure information was limited to CMV serostatus. The authors suggested that the approach could potentially be generalized to other disease states and immunological phenotypes. In this cohort, only TCR beta chains were sequenced, and detectable features were limited by the absence of alpha or paired-chain data.

The cohort comprised hundreds of healthy bone marrow donors. All cohort members were sampled while nominally healthy, although unrecorded immune exposures were likely present. The donor was CMV seropositive and belonged to the group of 250 to 350 seropositive cohort members. A peripheral blood sample was collected from each donor, and TCR beta sequencing was performed on peripheral blood mononuclear cells. The Qiagen DNeasy Blood Extraction Kit was used to extract genomic DNA from the blood cell samples. The library was obtained by the immunoSEQ multiplex PCR assay. For the multiplex PCR, a mixture combining 60 forward primers for TCR Vbeta segments and 13 reverse primers for TCR Jbeta segments was used. The CDR3 region of rearranged TCR beta genes was amplified from genomic DNA by a multiplex PCR assay. The Illumina HiSeq System was used to sequence the amplified TCR beta libraries as 87-base-pair reads. From the authors' description of their analysis: Across the 700 or so repertoires, a later analysis counted roughly 84 million unique TCR beta chains, 9.5 million to 13 million of which were shared by at least two donors. To remove PCR and sequencing errors, raw reads were error-corrected and collapsed into unique sequences using a nearest-neighbor algorithm that merged closely related sequences. CDR3 sequences were aligned to IMGT reference sequences to assign V, D and J gene segments. For a sequence to be retained, at least a six-nucleotide match to both a V gene segment and a J gene segment was required. A rearrangement counted as productive if the CDR3 had no stop codons and remained in frame with V and J, and every other rearrangement counted as non-productive. CDR3 was defined according to IMGT convention as the region running from the second conserved V-encoded cysteine to the conserved J-encoded phenylalanine. Sequences without an unambiguous match to a single V gene segment were excluded from the earlier analysis of 500 to 700 of the donors. In an earlier analysis of about 590 of the donors, a V segment was called functional when productive rearrangements were above 56.7%, and segregating when the standard deviation between donors exceeded 5%. A statistical classification framework was built to diagnose cytomegalovirus status from the catalog of TCR beta chain sequences. In a later analysis, V and J genes were assigned by comparing TCR nucleotide sequences against IMGT/GENE-DB human TR gene sequences. The TCRdist pipeline was used in a later analysis to assign CDR3 sequences and most-parsimonious VDJ recombination scenarios. A later analysis defined each TCR beta chain by its CDR3 amino acid sequence plus V-gene family, and excluded reads lacking a unique V-gene family. A later analysis removed 550 to 700 highly shared, low-generation-probability nucleotide sequences to deal with suspected cross-contamination and a sequencing artifact. In a later analysis, a clonal expansion index was calculated for each public chain from normalized within-repertoire ranks of inferred template counts. Generation probabilities in a later analysis came from a VDJ recombination model fitted to out-of-frame rearrangements, and those results were checked against IGoR. In a later analysis, hypergeometric tests were used to score TCR-TCR, TCR-HLA and TCR-CMV co-occurrence, with a repertoire-size bias correction applied to TCR pairs. To estimate false discovery rates, a later analysis permuted the HLA or CMV assignments 20 times. A later analysis grouped co-occurring TCRs with DBSCAN, adding TCRdist sequence similarity when clustering within HLA-allele-positive subsets. Repertoires with fewer than 30,000 or more than 120,000 public chains, plus five repertoires with anomalous nucleotide sharing, were excluded from co-occurrence clustering. Imported from immuneACCESS, the table was reduced by TCRdb to in-frame sequences with V and J called. These copies leave out some clones; in studies compared against another copy, an unresolved V gene accounts for under half, and the cause of the remainder is not known. D and trimming were read from the DNA, whereas the V and J calls and clone size are those reported in that table. The sample table contains a few hundred thousand clones; only one count was recorded for more than 60% of them. Jointly, the top ten make up 2.5% to 3.5% of the sample.

This clone was picked up a small number of times. Its specific antigen is unknown. The input lacks base qualities; no much larger clone sits a single base away. Looking up the germline V gene yields CDR1 LGHNA and CDR2 YNFKEQ. V is pared back by 0 bases and J by 3 bases, with 14 bases lying between the germline termini. Spanning cysteine to phenylalanine, the CDR3 consists of 16 amino acids. The retained sequence is limited to the CDR3, 48 bases, with the frame set at the first base. The sequenced material came from PBMCs. This TCR was sampled from a woman aged 60-75 years in good health and CMV-seropositive. Recombination linked TRBV4-2 to TRBJ1-1, and the D gene may be TRBD1, 6 bases matching. The nucleotide sequence reads TGTGCCAGCAGCCAAGATGGCAACAGGGAACACACTGAAGCTTTCTTT. This yields the protein CASSQDGNREHTEAFF.